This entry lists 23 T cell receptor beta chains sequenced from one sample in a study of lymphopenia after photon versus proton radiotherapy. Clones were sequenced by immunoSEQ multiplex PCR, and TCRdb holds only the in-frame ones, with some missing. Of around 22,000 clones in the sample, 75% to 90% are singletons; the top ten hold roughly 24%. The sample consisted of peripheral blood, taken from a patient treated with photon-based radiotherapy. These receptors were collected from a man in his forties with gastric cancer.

The CDR3 region has the DNA TGTGCCAGCAGCGGAGGACAGTCCGGGGAGCTGTTTTTT. This translates into CASSGGQSGELFF. The rearrangement joins TRBV7-6 to TRBJ2-2, with D tentatively TRBD1 (6 bases). From germline, CDR1 is SGHVS and CDR2 FNYEAQ. Trimming cost V 5 bases and J 6 bases, with 10 bases left between them. The CDR3 is made up of 13 amino acids.

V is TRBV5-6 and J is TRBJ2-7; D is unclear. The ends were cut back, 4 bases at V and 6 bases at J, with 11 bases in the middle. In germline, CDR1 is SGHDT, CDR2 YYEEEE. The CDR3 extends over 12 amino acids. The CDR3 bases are TGTGCCAGCAGCGGGCCTGTGGTCGAGCAGTACTTC. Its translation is CASSGPVVEQYF.

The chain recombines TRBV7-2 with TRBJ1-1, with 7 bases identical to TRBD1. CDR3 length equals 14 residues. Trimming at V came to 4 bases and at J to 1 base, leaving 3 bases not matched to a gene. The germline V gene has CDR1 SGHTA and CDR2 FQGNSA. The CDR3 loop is CASSYQGGNTEAFF. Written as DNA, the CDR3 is TGTGCCAGCAGCTACCAGGGGGGGAACACTGAAGCTTTCTTT.

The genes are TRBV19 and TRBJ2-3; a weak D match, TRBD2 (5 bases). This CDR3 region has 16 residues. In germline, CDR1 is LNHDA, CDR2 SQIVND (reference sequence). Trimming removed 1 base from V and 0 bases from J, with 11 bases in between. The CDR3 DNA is TGTGCCAGTAGTATAGGGTCCAGGAGGAGCACAGATACGCAGTATTTT. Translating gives CASSIGSRRSTDTQYF.

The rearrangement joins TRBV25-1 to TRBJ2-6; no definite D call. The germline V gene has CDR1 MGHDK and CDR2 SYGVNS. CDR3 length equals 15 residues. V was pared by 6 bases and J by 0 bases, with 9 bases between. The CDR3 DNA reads TGTGCCAGCAGCCAGTACTACTCTGGGGCCAACGTCCTGACTTTC. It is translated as CASSQYYSGANVLTF.

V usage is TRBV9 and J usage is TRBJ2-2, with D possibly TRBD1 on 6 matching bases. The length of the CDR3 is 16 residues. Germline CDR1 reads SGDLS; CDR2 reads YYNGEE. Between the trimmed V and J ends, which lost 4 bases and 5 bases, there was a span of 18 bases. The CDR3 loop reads CASSLTTQGQTGELFF. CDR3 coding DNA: TGTGCCAGCAGCCTAACGACACAGGGCCAGACCGGGGAGCTGTTTTTT.

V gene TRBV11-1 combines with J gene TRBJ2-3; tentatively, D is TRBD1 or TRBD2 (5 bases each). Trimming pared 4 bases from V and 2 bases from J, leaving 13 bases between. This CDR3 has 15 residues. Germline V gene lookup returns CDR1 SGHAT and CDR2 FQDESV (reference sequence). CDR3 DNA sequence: TGTGCCAGCAGCTCCCCCGGGACCAACACAGATACGCAGTATTTT. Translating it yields CASSSPGTNTDTQYF.

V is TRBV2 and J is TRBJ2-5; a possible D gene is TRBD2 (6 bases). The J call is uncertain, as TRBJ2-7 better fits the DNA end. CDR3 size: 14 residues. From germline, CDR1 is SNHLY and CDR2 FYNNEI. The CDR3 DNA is TGTGCCAGCAGTACCGGGACTGGGACCTACGAGCAGTACTTC. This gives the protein CASSTGTGTYEQYF.

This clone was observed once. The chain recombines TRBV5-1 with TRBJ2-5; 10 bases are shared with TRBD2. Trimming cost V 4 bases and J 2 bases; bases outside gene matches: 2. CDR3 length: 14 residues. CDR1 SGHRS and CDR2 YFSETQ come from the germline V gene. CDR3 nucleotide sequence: TGCGCCAGCAGCCTTAGCGGGGGGCAAGAGACCCAGTACTTC. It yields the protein CASSLSGGQETQYF.

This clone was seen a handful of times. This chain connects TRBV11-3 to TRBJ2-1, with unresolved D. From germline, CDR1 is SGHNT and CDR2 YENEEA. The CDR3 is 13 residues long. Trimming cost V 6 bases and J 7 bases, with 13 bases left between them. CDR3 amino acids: CASSRLSGNEQFF. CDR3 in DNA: TGTGCCAGCAGTCGTTTATCCGGGAATGAGCAGTTCTTC. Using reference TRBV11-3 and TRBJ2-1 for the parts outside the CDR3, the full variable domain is EAGVVQSPRYKIIEKKQPVAFWCNPISGHNTLYWYLQNLGQGPELLIRYENEEAVDDSQLPKDRFSAERLKGVDSTLKIQPAELGDSAVYLCASSRLSGNEQFFGPGTRLTVL.

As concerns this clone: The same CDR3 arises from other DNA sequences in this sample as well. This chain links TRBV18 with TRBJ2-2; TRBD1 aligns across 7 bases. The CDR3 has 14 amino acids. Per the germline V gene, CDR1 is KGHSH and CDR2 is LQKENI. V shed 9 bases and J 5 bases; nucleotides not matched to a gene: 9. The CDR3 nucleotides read TGTGCCAGTCAACAGGGGAGAGATACCGGGGAGCTGTTTTTT. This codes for CASQQGRDTGELFF.

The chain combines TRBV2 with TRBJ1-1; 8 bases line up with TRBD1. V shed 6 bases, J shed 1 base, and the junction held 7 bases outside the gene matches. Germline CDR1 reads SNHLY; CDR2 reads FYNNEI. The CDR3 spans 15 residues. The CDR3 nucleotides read TGTGCCAGCAGATGGGACAGGCGATCGAACACTGAAGCTTTCTTT. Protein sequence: CASRWDRRSNTEAFF. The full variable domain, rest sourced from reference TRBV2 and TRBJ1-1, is EPEVTQTPSHQVTQMGQEVILRCVPISNHLYFYWYRQILGQKVEFLVSFYNNEISEKSEIFDDQFSVERPDGSNFTLKIRSTKLEDSAMYFCASRWDRRSNTEAFFGQGTRLTVV.

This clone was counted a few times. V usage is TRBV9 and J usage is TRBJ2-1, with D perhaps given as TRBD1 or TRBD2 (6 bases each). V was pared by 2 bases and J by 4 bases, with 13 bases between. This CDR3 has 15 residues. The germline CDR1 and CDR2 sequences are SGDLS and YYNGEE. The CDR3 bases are TGTGCCAGCAGCGTCCGCGGGACACAGTACAATGAGCAGTTCTTC. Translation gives CASSVRGTQYNEQFF.

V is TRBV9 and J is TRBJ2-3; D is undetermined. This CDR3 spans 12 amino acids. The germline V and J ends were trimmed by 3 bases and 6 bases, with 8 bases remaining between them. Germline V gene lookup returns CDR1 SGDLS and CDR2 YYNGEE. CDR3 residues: CASSGGADTQYF. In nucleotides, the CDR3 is TGTGCCAGCAGCGGTGGCGCGGATACGCAGTATTTT.

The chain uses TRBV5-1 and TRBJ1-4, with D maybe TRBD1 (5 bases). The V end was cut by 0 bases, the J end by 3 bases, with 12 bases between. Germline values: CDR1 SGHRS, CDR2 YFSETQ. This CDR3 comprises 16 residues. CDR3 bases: TGCGCCAGCAGCTTGGGACTGGGGGAGGCTAATGAAAAACTGTTTTTT. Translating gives CASSLGLGEANEKLFF.

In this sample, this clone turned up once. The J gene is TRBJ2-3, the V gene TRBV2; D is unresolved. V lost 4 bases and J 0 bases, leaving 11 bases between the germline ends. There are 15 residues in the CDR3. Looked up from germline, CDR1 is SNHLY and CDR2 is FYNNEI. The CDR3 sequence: CASSADSASTDTQYF. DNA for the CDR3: TGTGCCAGCAGTGCGGATTCAGCTAGCACAGATACGCAGTATTTT.

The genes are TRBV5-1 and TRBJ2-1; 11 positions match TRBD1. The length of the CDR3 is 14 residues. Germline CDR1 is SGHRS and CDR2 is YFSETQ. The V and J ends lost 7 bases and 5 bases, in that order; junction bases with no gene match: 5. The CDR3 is CASYRDRGDNEQFF. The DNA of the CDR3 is TGCGCCAGCTATAGGGACAGGGGGGACAATGAGCAGTTCTTC.

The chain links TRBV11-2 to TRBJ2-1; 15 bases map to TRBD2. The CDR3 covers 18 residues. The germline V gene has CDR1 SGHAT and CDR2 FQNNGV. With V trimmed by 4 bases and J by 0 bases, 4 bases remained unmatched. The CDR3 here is CASSYGLAGGASYNEQFF. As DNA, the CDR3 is TGTGCCAGCAGCTACGGACTAGCGGGGGGGGCCTCCTACAATGAGCAGTTCTTC.

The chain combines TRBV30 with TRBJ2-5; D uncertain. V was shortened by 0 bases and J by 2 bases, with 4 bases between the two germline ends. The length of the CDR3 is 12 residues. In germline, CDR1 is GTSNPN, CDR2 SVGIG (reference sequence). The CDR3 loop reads CAWSVFQETQYF. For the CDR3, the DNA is TGTGCCTGGAGTGTATTTCAAGAGACCCAGTACTTC.

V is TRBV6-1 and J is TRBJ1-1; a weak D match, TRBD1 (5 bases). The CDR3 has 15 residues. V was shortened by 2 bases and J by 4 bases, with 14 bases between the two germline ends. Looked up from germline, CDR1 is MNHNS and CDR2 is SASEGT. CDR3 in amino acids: CASSEPGQGGTEAFF. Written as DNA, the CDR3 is TGTGCCAGCAGTGAACCGGGTCAGGGTGGCACTGAAGCTTTCTTT.

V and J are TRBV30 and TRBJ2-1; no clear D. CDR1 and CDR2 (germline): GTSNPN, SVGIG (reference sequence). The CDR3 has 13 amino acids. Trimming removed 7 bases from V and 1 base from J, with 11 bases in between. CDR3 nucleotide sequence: TGTGCCTCTTCTTCGGCATCCTACAATGAGCAGTTCTTC. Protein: CASSSASYNEQFF.

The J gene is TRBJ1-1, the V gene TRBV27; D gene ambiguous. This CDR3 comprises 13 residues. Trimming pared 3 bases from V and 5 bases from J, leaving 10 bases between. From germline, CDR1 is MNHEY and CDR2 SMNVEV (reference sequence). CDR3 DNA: TGTGCCAGCAGTTTTCGAGGGTCGACTGAAGCTTTCTTT. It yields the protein CASSFRGSTEAFF.

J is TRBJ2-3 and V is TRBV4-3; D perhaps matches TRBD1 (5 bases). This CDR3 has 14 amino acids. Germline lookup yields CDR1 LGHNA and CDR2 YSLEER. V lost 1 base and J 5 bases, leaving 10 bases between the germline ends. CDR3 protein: CASSQVGLGDTQYF. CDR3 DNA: TGCGCCAGCAGCCAAGTGGGGCTGGGAGATACGCAGTATTTT.